This T cell receptor beta chain was sequenced in a study of identical twins. Everyone who gave samples was a healthy Caucasian. V dropped 8 bases and J dropped 0 bases, with 11 bases sitting between them. Germline CDR1 is DFQATT and CDR2 is SNEGSKA (reference sequence). The CDR3 consists of 13 residues. With template switching, a universal primer site was added, and the cDNA carried unique molecular identifiers. Each CDR3 protein gets one entry after TCRdb re-called the 5' RACE reads with MiXCR. Found here are about 890,000 distinct CDR3 sequences, over 9% of them singletons; the top ten hold under 2%. A further study also used this sample, focusing on yellow fever vaccine responses in identical twins. That source reports: Twins reportedly had a vaccine T cell response that seemed partly convergent, partly personalized.

The sequence derives from a woman in her late teens or twenties in good health. The chain uses TRBV20-1 and TRBJ2-1; weak D call: TRBD1 (6 bases). Specimen: PBMCs. Here the CDR3 DNA reads TGCAGTCACACAGGGAGCTCCTACAATGAGCAGTTCTTC. Protein product: CSHTGSSYNEQFF.